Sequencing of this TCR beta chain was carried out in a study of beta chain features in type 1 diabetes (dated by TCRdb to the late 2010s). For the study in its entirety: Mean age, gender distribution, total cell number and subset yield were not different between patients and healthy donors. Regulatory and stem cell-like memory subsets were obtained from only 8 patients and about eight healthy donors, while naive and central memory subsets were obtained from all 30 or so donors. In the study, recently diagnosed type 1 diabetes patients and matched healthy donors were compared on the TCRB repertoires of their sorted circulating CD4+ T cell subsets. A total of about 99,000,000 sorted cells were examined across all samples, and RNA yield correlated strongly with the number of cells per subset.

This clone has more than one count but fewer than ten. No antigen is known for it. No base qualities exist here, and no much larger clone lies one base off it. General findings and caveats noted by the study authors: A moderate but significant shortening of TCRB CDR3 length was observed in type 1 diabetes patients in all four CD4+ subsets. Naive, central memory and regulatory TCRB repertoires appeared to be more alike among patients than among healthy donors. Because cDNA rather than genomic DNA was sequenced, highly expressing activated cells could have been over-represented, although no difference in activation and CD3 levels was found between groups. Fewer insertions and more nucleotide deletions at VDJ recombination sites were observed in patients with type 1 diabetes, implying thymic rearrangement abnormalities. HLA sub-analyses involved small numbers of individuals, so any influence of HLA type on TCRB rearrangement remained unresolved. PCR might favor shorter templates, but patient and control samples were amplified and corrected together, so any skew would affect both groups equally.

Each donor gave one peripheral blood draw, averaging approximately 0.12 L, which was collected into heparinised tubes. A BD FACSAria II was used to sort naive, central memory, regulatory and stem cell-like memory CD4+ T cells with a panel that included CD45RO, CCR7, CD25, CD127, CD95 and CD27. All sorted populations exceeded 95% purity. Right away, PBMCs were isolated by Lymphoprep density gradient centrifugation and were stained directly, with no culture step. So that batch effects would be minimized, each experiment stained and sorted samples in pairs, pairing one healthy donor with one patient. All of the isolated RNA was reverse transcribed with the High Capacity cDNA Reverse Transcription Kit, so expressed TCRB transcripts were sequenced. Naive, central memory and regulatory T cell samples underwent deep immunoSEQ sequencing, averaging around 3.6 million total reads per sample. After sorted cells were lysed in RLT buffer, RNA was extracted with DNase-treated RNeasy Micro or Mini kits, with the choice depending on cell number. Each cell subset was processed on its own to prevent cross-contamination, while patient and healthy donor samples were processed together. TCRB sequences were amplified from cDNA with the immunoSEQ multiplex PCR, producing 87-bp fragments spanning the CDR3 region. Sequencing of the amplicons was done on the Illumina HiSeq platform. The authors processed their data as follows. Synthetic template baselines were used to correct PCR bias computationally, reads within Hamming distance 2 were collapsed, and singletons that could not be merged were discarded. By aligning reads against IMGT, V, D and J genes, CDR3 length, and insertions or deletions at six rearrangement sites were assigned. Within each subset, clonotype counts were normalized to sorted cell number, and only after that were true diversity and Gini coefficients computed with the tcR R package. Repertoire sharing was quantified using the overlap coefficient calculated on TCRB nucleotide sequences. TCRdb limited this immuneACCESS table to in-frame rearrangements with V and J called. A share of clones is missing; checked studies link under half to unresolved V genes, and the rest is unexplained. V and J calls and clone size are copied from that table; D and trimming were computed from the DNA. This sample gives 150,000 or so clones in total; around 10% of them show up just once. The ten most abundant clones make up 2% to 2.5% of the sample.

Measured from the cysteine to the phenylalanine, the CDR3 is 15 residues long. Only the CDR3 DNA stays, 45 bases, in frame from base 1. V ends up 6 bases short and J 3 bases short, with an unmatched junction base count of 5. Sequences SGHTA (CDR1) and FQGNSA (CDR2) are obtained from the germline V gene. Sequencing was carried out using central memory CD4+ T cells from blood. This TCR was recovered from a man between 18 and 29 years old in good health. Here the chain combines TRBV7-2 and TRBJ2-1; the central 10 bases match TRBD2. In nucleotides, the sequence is TGTGCCAGCAGTGAGGGACTAGCGCTCTACAATGAGCAGTTCTTC. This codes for CASSEGLALYNEQFF.